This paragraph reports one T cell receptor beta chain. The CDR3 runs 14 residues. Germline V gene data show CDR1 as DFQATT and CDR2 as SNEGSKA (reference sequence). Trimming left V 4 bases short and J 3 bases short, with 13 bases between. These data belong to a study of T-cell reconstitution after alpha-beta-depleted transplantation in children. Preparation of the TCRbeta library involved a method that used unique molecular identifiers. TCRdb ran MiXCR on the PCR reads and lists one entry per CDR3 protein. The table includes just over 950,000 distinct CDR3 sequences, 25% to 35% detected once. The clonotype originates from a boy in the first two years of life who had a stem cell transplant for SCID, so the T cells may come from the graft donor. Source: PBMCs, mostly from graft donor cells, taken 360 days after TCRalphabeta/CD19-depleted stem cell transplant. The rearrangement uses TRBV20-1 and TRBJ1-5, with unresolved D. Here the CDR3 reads CSAISVDPNQPQHF. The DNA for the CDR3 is TGCAGTGCTATCTCGGTTGACCCCAATCAGCCCCAGCATTTT.